This TCR beta chain was profiled in a study of STAT5B mutations in CD4+ large granular lymphocyte leukemia. This clone came up once. Using immunoSEQ multiplex PCR, the repertoire was profiled, and TCRdb retains in-frame clones only, with some absent. This table holds over 30,000 clones, 70% to 90% found once. Germline V gene sequence: CDR1 MRHNA, CDR2 SNTAGT. The CDR3 contains 16 residues. V trimming: 5 bases; J trimming: 2 bases; junction bases outside the gene matches: 6. The V and J genes are TRBV6-4 and TRBJ2-3, with 11 bases matching TRBD2. This TCR was sampled from a human donor in good health. The sequenced material came from CD4+ T cells from blood buffy coats. The CDR3 nucleotides read TGTGCCAGCAGTACCAGGACTAGCGGGTTCACAGATACGCAGTATTTT. Its protein product is CASSTRTSGFTDTQYF.